In this sample, the clone carrying this TCR beta chain turned up once. What it recognizes is unknown. These data belong to a study of T cell responses to AZD1222 COVID-19 vaccine. Study-wide results and caveats: Two AZD1222 administrations were followed by greater Spike-specific TCR breadth and depth. Repertoire samples came only from after the peak T cell response. AZD1222 recipients seropositive at baseline numbered only five or six.

The protocol was immunoSEQ multiplex PCR, while the TCRdb copy is restricted to in-frame clones and leaves out a portion. The sample has about 100,000 clones, around 90% seen once; the top ten hold 1.7%. Here the sequenced sample was peripheral blood, taken on day 0 of AZD1222 vaccination. The clonotype comes from an adult in good health.

Here the CDR3 DNA reads TGTGCCATCAGTGAAACTCCAGGGGGTAGCAATCAGCCCCAGCATTTT. Translating gives CAISETPGGSNQPQHF. V gene TRBV10-3 combines with J gene TRBJ1-5; 7 nucleotides line up with TRBD1. The length of the CDR3 is 16 residues. Per germline, CDR1 ENHRY and CDR2 SYGVKD. Germline trimming cut 3 bases from V and 0 bases from J; bases unmatched to any gene: 5.